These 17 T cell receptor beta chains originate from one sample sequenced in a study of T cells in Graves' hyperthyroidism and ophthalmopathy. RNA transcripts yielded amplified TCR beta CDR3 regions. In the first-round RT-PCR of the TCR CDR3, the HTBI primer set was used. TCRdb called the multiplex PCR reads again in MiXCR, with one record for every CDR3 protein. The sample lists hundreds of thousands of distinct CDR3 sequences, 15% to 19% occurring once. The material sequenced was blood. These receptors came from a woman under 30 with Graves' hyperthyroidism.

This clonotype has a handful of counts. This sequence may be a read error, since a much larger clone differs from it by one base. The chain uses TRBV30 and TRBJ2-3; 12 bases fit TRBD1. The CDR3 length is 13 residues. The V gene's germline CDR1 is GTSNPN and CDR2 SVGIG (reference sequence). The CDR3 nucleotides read TGTGTCTGGGACAGGGGGCCCGCAGATACGCAGTATTTT. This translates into CVWDRGPADTQYF.

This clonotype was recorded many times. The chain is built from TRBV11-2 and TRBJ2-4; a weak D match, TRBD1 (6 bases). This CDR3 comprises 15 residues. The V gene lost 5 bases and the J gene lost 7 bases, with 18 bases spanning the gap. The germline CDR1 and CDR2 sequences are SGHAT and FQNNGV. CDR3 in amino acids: CASSTSGQLGNIQYF. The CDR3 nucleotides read TGTGCCAGCAGCACCTCGGGACAACTCGGCAACATTCAGTACTTC.

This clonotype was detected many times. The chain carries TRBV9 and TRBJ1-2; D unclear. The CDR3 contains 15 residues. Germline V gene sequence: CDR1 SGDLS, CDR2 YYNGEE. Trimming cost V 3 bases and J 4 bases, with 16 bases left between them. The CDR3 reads CASSAEGGRGYGYTF. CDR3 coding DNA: TGTGCCAGCAGCGCTGAGGGAGGACGAGGCTATGGCTACACCTTC.

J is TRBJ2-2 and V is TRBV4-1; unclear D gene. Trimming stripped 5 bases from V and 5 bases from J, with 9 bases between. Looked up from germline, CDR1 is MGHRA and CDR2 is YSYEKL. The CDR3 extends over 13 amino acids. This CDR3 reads CASSESVTGELFF. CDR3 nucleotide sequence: TGCGCCAGCAGCGAGAGCGTTACCGGGGAGCTGTTTTTT.

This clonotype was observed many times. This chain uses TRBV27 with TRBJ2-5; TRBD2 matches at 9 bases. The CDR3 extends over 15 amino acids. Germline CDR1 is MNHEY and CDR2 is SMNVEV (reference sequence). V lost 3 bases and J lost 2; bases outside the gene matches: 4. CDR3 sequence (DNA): TGTGCCAGCAGTTTGGCGGGAGGGCCTCAAGAGACCCAGTACTTC. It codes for CASSLAGGPQETQYF.

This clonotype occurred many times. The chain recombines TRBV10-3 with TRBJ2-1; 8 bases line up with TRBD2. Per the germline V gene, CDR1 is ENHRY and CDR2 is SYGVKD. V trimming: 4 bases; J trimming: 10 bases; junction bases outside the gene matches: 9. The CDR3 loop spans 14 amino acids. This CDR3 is CAISASQTSGEQFF. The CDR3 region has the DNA TGTGCCATCAGTGCCTCCCAAACTAGCGGCGAGCAGTTCTTC.

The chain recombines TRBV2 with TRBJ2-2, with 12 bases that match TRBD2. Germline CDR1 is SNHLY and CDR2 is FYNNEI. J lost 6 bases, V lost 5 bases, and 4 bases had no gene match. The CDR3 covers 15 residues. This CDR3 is CASSWTSGDSGELFF. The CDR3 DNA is TGTGCCAGCAGTTGGACTAGCGGGGATTCCGGGGAGCTGTTTTTT.

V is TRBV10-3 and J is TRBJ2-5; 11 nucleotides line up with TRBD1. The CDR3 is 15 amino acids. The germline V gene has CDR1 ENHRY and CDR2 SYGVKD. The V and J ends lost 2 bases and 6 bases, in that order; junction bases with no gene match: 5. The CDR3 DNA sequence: TGTGCCATCAGTGAGGGACAGGGGGCGGTGAAGACCCAGTACTTC. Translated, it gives CAISEGQGAVKTQYF.

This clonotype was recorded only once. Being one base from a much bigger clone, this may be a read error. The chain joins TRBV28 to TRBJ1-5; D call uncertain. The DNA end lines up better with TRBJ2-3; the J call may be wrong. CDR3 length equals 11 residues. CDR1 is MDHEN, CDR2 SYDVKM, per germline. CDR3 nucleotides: TGTGCCAGCAGTTCCGATCAGCCCCAGTATTTT. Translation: CASSSDQPQYF.

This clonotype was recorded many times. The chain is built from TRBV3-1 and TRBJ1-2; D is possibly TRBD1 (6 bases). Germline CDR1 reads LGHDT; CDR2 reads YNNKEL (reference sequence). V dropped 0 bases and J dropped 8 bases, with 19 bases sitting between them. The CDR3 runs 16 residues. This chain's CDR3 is CASSQDSGPGARGYTF. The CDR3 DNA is TGTGCCAGCAGCCAAGATTCAGGGCCGGGGGCGCGAGGCTACACCTTC.

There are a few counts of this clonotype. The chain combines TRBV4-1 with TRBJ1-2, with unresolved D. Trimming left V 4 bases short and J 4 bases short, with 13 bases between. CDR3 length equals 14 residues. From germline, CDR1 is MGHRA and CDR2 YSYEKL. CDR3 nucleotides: TGCGCCAGCAGCCCTCTGGGCATAGGCTATGGCTACACCTTC. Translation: CASSPLGIGYGYTF.

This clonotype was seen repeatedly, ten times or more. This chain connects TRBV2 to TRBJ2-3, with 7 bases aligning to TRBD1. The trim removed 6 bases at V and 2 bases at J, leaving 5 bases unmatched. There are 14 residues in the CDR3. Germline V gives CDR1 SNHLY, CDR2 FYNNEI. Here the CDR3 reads CASRTGAYTDTQYF. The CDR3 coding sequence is TGTGCCAGCAGAACAGGGGCCTACACAGATACGCAGTATTTT.

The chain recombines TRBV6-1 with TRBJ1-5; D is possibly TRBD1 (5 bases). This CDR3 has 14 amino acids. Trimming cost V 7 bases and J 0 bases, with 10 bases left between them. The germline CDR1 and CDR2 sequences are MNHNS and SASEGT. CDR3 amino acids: CASKTVFSNQPQHF. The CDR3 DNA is TGTGCCAGCAAGACAGTCTTTAGCAATCAGCCCCAGCATTTT.

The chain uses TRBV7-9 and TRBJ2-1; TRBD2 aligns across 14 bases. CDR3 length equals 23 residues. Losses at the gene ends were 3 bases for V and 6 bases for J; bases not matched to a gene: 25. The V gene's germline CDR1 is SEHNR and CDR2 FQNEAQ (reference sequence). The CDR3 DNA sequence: TGTGCCAGCAGCTTGGTCCCGGGACTAGCGGGAGCGGGGCGGGTGGGCAATGGCAATGAGCAGTTCTTC. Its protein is CASSLVPGLAGAGRVGNGNEQFF.

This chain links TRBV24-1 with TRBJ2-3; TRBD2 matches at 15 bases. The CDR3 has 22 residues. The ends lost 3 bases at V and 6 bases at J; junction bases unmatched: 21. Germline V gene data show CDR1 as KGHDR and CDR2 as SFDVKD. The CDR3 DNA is TGTGCCACCAGTGATCAACACCGAGGACTAGCGGGAGGGGCCCTCGTTGTGGATACGCAGTATTTT. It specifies CATSDQHRGLAGGALVVDTQYF.

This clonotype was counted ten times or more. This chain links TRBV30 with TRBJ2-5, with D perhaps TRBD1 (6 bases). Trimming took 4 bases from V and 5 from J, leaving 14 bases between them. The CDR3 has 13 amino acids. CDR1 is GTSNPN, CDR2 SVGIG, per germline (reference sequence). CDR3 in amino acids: CAWTQGYGETQYF. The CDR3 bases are TGTGCCTGGACGCAGGGGTACGGGGAGACCCAGTACTTC.

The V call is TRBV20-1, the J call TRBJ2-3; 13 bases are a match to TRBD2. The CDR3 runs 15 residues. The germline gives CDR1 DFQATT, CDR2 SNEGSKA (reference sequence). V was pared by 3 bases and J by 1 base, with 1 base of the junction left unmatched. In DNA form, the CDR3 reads TGCAGTGCTAGTGGGACTAGCGGGGGCACAGATACGCAGTATTTT. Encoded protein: CSASGTSGGTDTQYF.